Shown below are 21 T cell receptor beta chains from a single sample sequenced in a study of cytomegalovirus exposure and HLA in healthy donors. The assay was immunoSEQ multiplex PCR, and TCRdb's table has in-frame clones only and misses some. This sample has more than 55,000 clones; roughly nine tenths occur once, and the top ten carry 15%. Material for sequencing was PBMCs. These receptors all come from a woman between 18 and 30 years old in good health and CMV-seronegative.

The chain employs TRBV6-4 and TRBJ1-2; 11 nucleotides match TRBD1. The CDR3 spans 15 residues. Germline V CDR1 and CDR2: MRHNA, SNTAGT. V shed 5 bases and J 4 bases; nucleotides not matched to a gene: 6. The CDR3: CASSRPGQGVYGYTF. Written as DNA, the CDR3 is TGTGCCAGCAGTCGTCCGGGACAGGGGGTCTATGGCTACACCTTC.

The table lists this clone with a few counts. V and J are TRBV2 and TRBJ2-2; TRBD1 aligns across 7 bases. The CDR3 consists of 13 residues. In germline, CDR1 is SNHLY, CDR2 FYNNEI. With V trimmed by 4 bases and J by 10 bases, 6 bases remained unmatched. The CDR3 coding sequence is TGTGCCAGCAGTGGACAGGGACGAACGGAGCTGTTTTTT. Amino acids: CASSGQGRTELFF.

This clone was counted a single time. The V gene is TRBV28, the J gene TRBJ2-5; D might be TRBD2 (7 bases). The V end was cut by 5 bases, the J end by 5 bases, with 18 bases between. The CDR3 totals 15 residues. Germline CDR1 and CDR2: MDHEN and SYDVKM. CDR3: CASSPPERGGETQYF. DNA for the CDR3: TGTGCCAGCAGTCCCCCGGAGAGGGGGGGGGAGACCCAGTACTTC.

CDR3: CASTGQGNEKLFF. In nucleotides, the CDR3 is TGTGCCAGCACGGGACAGGGGAATGAAAAACTGTTTTTT. The J gene is TRBJ1-4, the V gene TRBV2; 10 nucleotides line up with TRBD1. With V trimmed by 7 bases and J by 5 bases, 1 base remained unmatched. CDR1 is SNHLY, CDR2 FYNNEI, per germline. The CDR3 length is 13 residues. Based on the CDR3 plus reference TRBV2 and TRBJ1-4, the full variable domain is EPEVTQTPSHQVTQMGQEVILRCVPISNHLYFYWYRQILGQKVEFLVSFYNNEISEKSEIFDDQFSVERPDGSNFTLKIRSTKLEDSAMYFCASTGQGNEKLFFGSGTQLSVL.

The chain joins TRBV2 to TRBJ1-4, with unresolved D. The germline V gene has CDR1 SNHLY and CDR2 FYNNEI. The CDR3 loop spans 15 amino acids. Trimming pared 7 bases from V and 0 bases from J, leaving 12 bases between. CDR3: CASKTDVATNEKLFF. The CDR3, as DNA: TGTGCCAGCAAAACAGACGTTGCAACTAATGAAAAACTGTTTTTT.

The chain recombines TRBV14 with TRBJ2-1; D perhaps matches TRBD1 (5 bases). The germline V gene has CDR1 SGHDN and CDR2 FVKESK. V was cut by 3 bases and J by 3 bases, with 12 bases left in between. This CDR3 comprises 15 residues. The CDR3 nucleotides are TGTGCCAGCAGCCAGGCGACCACAGGCTACAATGAGCAGTTCTTC. Amino acid sequence: CASSQATTGYNEQFF.

This clone was seen once. The rearrangement uses TRBV12-5 and TRBJ2-6, with 8 positions matching TRBD1. Germline CDR1 reads LGHNT; CDR2 reads FRNRAP. J lost 0 bases, V lost 5 bases, and 6 bases had no gene match. The CDR3 is 17 amino acids. The CDR3 DNA reads as TGTGCTAGTGGTCCGGGACAGGACCTCTCTGGGGCCAACGTCCTGACTTTC. Its protein product is CASGPGQDLSGANVLTF.

The rearrangement uses TRBV9 and TRBJ2-3; D may be TRBD2 (6 bases). Trimming removed 3 bases at V and 6 bases at J, with 11 bases between. CDR3 size: 13 residues. The germline V gene encodes CDR1 SGDLS and CDR2 YYNGEE. The CDR3 spells CASSGRLVDTQYF. CDR3 nucleotides: TGTGCCAGCAGCGGACGACTAGTTGATACGCAGTATTTT.

The chain employs TRBV5-1 and TRBJ2-4; D might be TRBD1 (5 bases). Trimming shortened V by 7 bases and J by 6 bases, and 17 bases separated the two germline ends. The CDR3 is made up of 14 amino acids. In germline, CDR1 is SGHRS, CDR2 YFSETQ. The CDR3 bases are TGCGCCAGCTCATACGCCCAGACAGTAAACATTCAGTACTTC. Its translation: CASSYAQTVNIQYF.

The chain links TRBV4-1 to TRBJ2-7; unclear D gene. There are 15 residues in the CDR3. V was cut by 0 bases and J by 2 bases, with 11 bases left in between. Germline CDR1 MGHRA, CDR2 YSYEKL. The chain's CDR3 is CASSQDRSRPYEQYF. The DNA for the CDR3 is TGCGCCAGCAGCCAAGATCGTTCTAGGCCCTACGAGCAGTACTTC.

J is TRBJ2-1 and V is TRBV9; 13 bases line up with TRBD2. J was trimmed by 2 bases and V by 2 bases; bases with no gene match: 4. The CDR3 loop spans 17 amino acids. Germline V gene lookup returns CDR1 SGDLS and CDR2 YYNGEE. The CDR3 coding sequence is TGTGCCAGCAGCGTCACTAGCGGGGGGGGTCCCTACAATGAGCAGTTCTTC. This translates into CASSVTSGGGPYNEQFF.

V usage is TRBV11-2 and J usage is TRBJ2-3; 11 bases are a match to TRBD1. The germline CDR1 and CDR2 sequences are SGHAT and FQNNGV. The J segment lost 0 bases and the V segment lost 3 bases, leaving 8 bases of the junction unmatched. The CDR3 extends over 18 amino acids. CDR3 residues: CASSLTPGTGGSTDTQYF. The CDR3 region has the DNA TGTGCCAGCAGCTTGACCCCCGGGACAGGGGGTAGCACAGATACGCAGTATTTT.

The chain couples TRBV29-1 to TRBJ2-7; 8 bases match TRBD1. Germline values: CDR1 SQVTM, CDR2 ANQGSEA. CDR3 size: 14 residues. V lost 3 bases, J lost 4 bases, and 8 bases stayed unmatched. This chain's CDR3 is CSVDRSGQGYEQYF. The CDR3 coding sequence is TGCAGCGTTGATCGTAGTGGACAGGGATACGAGCAGTACTTC.

The chain carries TRBV5-4 and TRBJ2-1; 10 bases agree with TRBD2. CDR3 size: 17 residues. Germline trimming cut 4 bases from V and 8 bases from J; bases unmatched to any gene: 15. CDR1 SGHNT and CDR2 YYREEE come from the germline V gene (reference sequence). The CDR3 DNA follows: TGTGCCAGCAGCCCCGACTTAGGGGCTAGCGGGAGTTATGAGCAGTTCTTC. It specifies CASSPDLGASGSYEQFF.

The chain has TRBV5-1 and TRBJ2-7, with 16 nucleotides matching TRBD2. The CDR3 runs to 19 residues. With 3 bases clipped from V and 0 bases from J, the junction kept 9 bases outside the gene matches. CDR1 is SGHRS, CDR2 YFSETQ, per germline. The DNA for the CDR3 is TGCGCCAGCAGCTCCGGGACTAGCGGGGGGGCTTATTCCTCCTACGAGCAGTACTTC. It translates to CASSSGTSGGAYSSYEQYF.

J is TRBJ1-1 and V is TRBV28; 10 bases align to TRBD1. Germline trimming cut 5 bases from V and 7 bases from J; bases unmatched to any gene: 7. The CDR3 consists of 14 residues. Germline CDR1 reads MDHEN; CDR2 reads SYDVKM. Written as DNA, the CDR3 is TGTGCCAGCAGTCGACAGGGGGCGCTTGTTGAAGCTTTCTTT. Translating gives CASSRQGALVEAFF.

The rearrangement joins TRBV30 to TRBJ2-5, with a possible D match to TRBD2 (5 bases). Germline CDR1 reads GTSNPN; CDR2 reads SVGIG (reference sequence). The CDR3 covers 15 residues. V gave up 2 bases and J gave up 5 bases, with 18 bases separating them. CDR3 in amino acids: CAWSPAYTGGETQYF. CDR3 sequence (DNA): TGTGCCTGGAGTCCGGCATACACGGGCGGGGAGACCCAGTACTTC. The variable domain in full, with the rest retrieved from reference TRBV30 and TRBJ2-5, is SQTIHQWPATLVQPVGSPLSLECTVEGTSNPNLYWYRQAAGRGLQLLFYSVGIGQISSEVPQNLSASRPQDRQFILSSKKLLLSDSGFYLCAWSPAYTGGETQYFGPGTRLLVL.

The chain couples TRBV28 to TRBJ2-7; the D gene is possibly TRBD2 (6 bases). With 2 bases removed from V and 2 bases from J, the gap between germline ends came to 7 bases. The germline CDR1 and CDR2 sequences are MDHEN and SYDVKM. The CDR3 has 13 residues. This CDR3 reads CASSLGRTYEQYF. The CDR3 nucleotides are TGTGCCAGCAGTTTAGGGAGGACCTACGAGCAGTACTTC.

V usage is TRBV19 and J usage is TRBJ1-2, with a tentative D call TRBD1 (5 bases). Deletions cut 6 bases from V and 3 bases from J, with 14 bases between. The V gene's germline CDR1 is LNHDA and CDR2 SQIVND (reference sequence). CDR3 length equals 14 residues. CDR3 nucleotide sequence: TGTGCCAGTAGAGCGACTGGGGGGGACTATGGCTACACCTTC. Translating gives CASRATGGDYGYTF. Complete variable domain (other parts from reference TRBV19 and TRBJ1-2): DGGITQSPKYLFRKEGQNVTLSCEQNLNHDAMYWYRQDPGQGLRLIYYSQIVNDFQKGDIAEGYSVSREKKESFPLTVTSAQKNPTAFYLCASRATGGDYGYTFGSGTRLTVV.

The chain recombines TRBV19 with TRBJ2-1, with 9 bases matching TRBD2. Germline V gene data show CDR1 as LNHDA and CDR2 as SQIVND (reference sequence). CDR3 length: 15 amino acids. Trimming took 5 bases from V and 7 from J; bases not matched to a gene: 9. CDR3 DNA: TGTGCCAGTAGTCCGGGCGCGGGGGGGGCGAATGAGCAGTTCTTC. Protein: CASSPGAGGANEQFF.

The rearrangement uses TRBV28 and TRBJ1-1; perhaps TRBD1 as D (5 bases). Trimming removed 5 bases from V and 7 bases from J, with 11 bases in between. This CDR3 has 12 amino acids. Looked up from germline, CDR1 is MDHEN and CDR2 is SYDVKM. For the CDR3, the DNA is TGTGCCAGCAGTCCGCGGACAATTGAAGCTTTCTTT. Translation gives CASSPRTIEAFF.